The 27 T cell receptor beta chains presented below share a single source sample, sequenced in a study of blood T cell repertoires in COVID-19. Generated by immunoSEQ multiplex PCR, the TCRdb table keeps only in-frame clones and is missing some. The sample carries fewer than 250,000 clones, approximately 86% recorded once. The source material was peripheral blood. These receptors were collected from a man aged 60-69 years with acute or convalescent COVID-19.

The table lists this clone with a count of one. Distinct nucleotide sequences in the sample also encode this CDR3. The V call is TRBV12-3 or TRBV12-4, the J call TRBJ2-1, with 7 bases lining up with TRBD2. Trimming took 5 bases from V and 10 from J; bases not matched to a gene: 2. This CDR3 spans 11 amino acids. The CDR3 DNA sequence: TGTGCCAGCAGTCTGCGGGGGGAGCAGTTCTTC. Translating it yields CASSLRGEQFF.

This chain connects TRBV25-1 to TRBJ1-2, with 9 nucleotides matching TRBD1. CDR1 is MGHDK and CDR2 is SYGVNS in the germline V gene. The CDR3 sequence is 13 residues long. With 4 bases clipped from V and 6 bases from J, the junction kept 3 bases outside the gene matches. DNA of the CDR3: TGTGCCAGCAGTGGAACAGGGGGCGATGGCTACACCTTC. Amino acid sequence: CASSGTGGDGYTF.

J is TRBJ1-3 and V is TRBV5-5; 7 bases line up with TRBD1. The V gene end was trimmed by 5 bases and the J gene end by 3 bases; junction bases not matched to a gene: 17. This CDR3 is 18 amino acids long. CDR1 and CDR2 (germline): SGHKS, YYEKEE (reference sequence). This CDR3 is CASRSGLGGGGNGNTIYF. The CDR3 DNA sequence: TGTGCCAGCAGATCTGGGCTGGGCGGAGGGGGCAATGGAAACACCATATATTTT.

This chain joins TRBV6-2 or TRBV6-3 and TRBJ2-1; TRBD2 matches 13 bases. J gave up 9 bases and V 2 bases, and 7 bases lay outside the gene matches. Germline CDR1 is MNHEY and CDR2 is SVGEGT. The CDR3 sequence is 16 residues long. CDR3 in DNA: TGTGCCAGCAGTTACCCCACTAGCGGGGGGGCCCCTGAGCAGTTCTTC. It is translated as CASSYPTSGGAPEQFF.

This CDR3 is CASSYWGQGATSRSEQYF. The CDR3, as DNA: TGTGCCAGCAGTTACTGGGGACAGGGGGCGACCTCTCGATCCGAGCAGTACTTC. The V call is TRBV6-2 or TRBV6-3, the J call TRBJ2-7; 12 bases align to TRBD1. The germline V gene has CDR1 MNHEY and CDR2 SVGEGT. J gave up 6 bases and V 1 base, and 13 bases lay outside the gene matches. The CDR3 has 18 amino acids.

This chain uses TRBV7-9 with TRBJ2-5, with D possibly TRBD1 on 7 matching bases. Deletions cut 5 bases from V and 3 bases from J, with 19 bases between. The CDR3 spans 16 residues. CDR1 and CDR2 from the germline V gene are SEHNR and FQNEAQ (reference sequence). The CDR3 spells CASSPPAGGLEETQYF. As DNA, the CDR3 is TGTGCCAGCAGCCCCCCCGCAGGGGGGTTGGAAGAGACCCAGTACTTC.

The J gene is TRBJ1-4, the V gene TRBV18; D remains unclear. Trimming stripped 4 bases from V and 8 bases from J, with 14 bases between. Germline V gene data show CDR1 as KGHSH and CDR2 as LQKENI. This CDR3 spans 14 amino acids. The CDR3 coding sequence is TGTGCCAGCTCACAACGGGTCTCGGGGGAAAAACTGTTTTTT. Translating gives CASSQRVSGEKLFF. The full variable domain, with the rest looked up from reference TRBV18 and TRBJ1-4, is NAGVMQNPRHLVRRRGQEARLRCSPMKGHSHVYWYRQLPEEGLKFMVYLQKENIIDESGMPKERFSAEFPKEGPSILRIQQVVRGDSAAYFCASSQRVSGEKLFFGSGTQLSVL.

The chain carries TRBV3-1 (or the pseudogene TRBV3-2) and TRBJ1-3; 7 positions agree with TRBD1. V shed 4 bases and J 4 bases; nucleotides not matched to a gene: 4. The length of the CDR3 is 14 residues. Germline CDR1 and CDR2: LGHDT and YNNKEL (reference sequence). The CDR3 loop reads CASSPTGLGNTIYF. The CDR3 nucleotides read TGTGCCAGCAGCCCGACAGGGCTGGGAAACACCATATATTTT.

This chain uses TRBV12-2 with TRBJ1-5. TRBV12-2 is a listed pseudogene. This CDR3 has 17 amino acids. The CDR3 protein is CASRSQFRYGTDQPQHF. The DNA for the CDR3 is TGTGCAAGTCGCTCCCAGTTTAGGTATGGGACTGATCAGCCCCAGCATTTT.

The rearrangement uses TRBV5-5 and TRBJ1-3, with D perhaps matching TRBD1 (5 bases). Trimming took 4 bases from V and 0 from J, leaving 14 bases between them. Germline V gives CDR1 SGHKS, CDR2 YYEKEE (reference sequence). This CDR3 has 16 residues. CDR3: CASSPKGQGSGNTIYF. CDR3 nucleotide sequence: TGTGCCAGCAGCCCCAAAGGGCAGGGCTCTGGAAACACCATATATTTT.

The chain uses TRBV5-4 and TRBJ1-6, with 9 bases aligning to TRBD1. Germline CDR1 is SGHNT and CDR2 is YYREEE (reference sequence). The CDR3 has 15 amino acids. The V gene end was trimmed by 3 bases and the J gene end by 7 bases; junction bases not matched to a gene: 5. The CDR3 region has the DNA TGTGCCAGCAGCTCGGGACAGGGTGGAAATTCACCCCTCCACTTT. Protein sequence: CASSSGQGGNSPLHF.

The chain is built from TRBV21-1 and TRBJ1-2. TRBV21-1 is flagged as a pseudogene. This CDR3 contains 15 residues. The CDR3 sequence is CASSKAGTTNYGYTF. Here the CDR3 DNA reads TGTGCCAGCAGCAAGGCCGGGACTACTAACTATGGCTACACCTTC.

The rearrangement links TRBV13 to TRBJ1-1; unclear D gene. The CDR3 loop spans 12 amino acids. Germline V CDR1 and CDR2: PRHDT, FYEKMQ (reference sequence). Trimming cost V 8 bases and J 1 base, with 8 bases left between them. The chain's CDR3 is CASSRGNTEAFF. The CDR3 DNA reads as TGTGCCAGCTCTCGGGGGAACACTGAAGCTTTCTTT.

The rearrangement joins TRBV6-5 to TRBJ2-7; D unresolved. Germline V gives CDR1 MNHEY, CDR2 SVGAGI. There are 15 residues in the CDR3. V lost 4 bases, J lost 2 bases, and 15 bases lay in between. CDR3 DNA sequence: TGTGCCAGCAGTTCCCGAGACACCCCCGCCTACGAGCAGTACTTC. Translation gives CASSSRDTPAYEQYF.

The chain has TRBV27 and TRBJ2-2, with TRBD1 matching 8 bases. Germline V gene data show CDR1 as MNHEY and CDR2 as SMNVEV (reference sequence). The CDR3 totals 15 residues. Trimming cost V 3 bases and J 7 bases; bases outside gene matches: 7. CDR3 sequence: CASSFSRGRSGELFF. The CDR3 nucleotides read TGTGCCAGCAGTTTTAGCAGGGGGCGCAGCGGGGAGCTGTTTTTT.

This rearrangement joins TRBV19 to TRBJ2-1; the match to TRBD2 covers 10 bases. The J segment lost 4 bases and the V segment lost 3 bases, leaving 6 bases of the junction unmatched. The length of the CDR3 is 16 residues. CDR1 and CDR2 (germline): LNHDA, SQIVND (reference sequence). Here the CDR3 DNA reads TGTGCCAGTAGTATGGCTAGCGGGGGACCTTACAATGAGCAGTTCTTC. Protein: CASSMASGGPYNEQFF.

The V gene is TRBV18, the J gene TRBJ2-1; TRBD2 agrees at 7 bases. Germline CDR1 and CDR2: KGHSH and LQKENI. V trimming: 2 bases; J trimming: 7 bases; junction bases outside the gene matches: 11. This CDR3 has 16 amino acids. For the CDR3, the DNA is TGTGCCAGCTCACCATTGGCCGGGCGGGGGAGGAATGAGCAGTTCTTC. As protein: CASSPLAGRGRNEQFF. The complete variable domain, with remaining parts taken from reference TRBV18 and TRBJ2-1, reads NAGVMQNPRHLVRRRGQEARLRCSPMKGHSHVYWYRQLPEEGLKFMVYLQKENIIDESGMPKERFSAEFPKEGPSILRIQQVVRGDSAAYFCASSPLAGRGRNEQFFGPGTRLTVL.

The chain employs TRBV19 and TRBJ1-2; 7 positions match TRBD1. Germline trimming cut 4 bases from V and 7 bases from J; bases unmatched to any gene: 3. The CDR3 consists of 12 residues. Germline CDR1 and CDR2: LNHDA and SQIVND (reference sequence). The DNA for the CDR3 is TGTGCCAGTAGTACGCGACAGGGTGGCTACACCTTC. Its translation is CASSTRQGGYTF.

CDR3 amino acids: CASSLGQGYTEAFF. CDR3 coding DNA: TGTGCCAGCAGCCTTGGACAGGGGTACACTGAAGCTTTCTTT. This chain uses TRBV3-1 (or the pseudogene TRBV3-2) with TRBJ1-1, with 9 bases aligning to TRBD1. Germline-derived CDR1 and CDR2 are LGHDT and YNNKEL (reference sequence). The V and J ends lost 4 bases and 3 bases, in that order; junction bases with no gene match: 3. This CDR3 region has 14 residues.

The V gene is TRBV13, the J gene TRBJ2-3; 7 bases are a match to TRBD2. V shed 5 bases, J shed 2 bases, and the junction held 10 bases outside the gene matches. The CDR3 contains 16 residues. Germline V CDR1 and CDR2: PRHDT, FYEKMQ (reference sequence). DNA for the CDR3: TGTGCCAGCAGCCAATTAGGCGGGGGAATCACAGATACGCAGTATTTT. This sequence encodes CASSQLGGGITDTQYF.

The CDR3 nucleotides are TGTGCCAGCAGCGCGCGACCGGGACTAGCGACCCGAGGTGAGCAGTTCTTC. Translated, it gives CASSARPGLATRGEQFF. The rearrangement joins TRBV3-1 (or the pseudogene TRBV3-2) to TRBJ2-1; 10 nucleotides match TRBD2. Germline CDR1 reads LGHDT; CDR2 reads YNNKEL (reference sequence). The length of the CDR3 is 17 residues. With 5 bases clipped from V and 9 bases from J, the junction kept 16 bases outside the gene matches.

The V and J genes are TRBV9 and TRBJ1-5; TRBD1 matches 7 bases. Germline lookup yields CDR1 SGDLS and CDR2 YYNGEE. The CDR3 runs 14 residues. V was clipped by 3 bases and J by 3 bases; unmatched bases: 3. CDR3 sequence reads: CASSATGANQPQHF. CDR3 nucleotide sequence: TGTGCCAGCAGCGCTACAGGGGCCAATCAGCCCCAGCATTTT. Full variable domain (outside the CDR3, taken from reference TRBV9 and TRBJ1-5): DSGVTQTPKHLITATGQRVTLRCSPRSGDLSVYWYQQSLDQGLQFLIQYYNGEERAKGNILERFSAQQFPDLHSELNLSSLELGDSALYFCASSATGANQPQHFGDGTRLSIL.

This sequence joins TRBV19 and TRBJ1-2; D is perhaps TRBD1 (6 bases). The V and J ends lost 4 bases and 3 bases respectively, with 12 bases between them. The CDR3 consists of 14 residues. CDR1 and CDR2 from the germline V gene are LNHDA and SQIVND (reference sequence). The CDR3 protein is CASSTRQVHYGYTF. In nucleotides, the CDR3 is TGTGCCAGTAGTACCCGACAGGTCCACTATGGCTACACCTTC.

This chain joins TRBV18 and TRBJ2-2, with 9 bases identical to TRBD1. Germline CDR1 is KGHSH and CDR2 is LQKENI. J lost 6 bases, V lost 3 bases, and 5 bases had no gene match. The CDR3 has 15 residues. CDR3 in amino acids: CASSPVTGGSGELFF. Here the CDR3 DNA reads TGTGCCAGCTCACCGGTTACAGGGGGCTCCGGGGAGCTGTTTTTT.

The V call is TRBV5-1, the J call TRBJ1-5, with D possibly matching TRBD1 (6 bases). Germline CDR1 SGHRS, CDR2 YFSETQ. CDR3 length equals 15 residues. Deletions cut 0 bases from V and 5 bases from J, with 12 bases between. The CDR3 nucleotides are TGCGCCAGCAGCTTGGAGGGGACATCACATCAGCCCCAGCATTTT. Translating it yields CASSLEGTSHQPQHF.

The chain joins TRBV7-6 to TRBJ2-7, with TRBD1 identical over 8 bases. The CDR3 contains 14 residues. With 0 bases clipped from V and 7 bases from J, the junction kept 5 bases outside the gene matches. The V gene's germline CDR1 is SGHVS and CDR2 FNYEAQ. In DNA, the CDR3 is TGTGCCAGCAGCTTAGCGCAGGGGGCGGATGAGCAGTACTTC. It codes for CASSLAQGADEQYF. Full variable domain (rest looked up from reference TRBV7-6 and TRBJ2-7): GAGVSQSPRYKVTKRGQDVALRCDPISGHVSLYWYRQALGQGPEFLTYFNYEAQQDKSGLPNDRFSAERPEGSISTLTIQRTEQRDSAMYRCASSLAQGADEQYFGPGTRLTVT.

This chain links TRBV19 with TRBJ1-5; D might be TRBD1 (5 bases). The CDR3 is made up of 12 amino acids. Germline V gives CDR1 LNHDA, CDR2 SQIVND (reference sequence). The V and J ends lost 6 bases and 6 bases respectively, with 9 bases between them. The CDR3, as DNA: TGTGCCAGTAGGAGGGGAGGTCAGCCCCAGCATTTT. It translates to CASRRGGQPQHF.